This T cell receptor (beta chain) was observed in a study of cytomegalovirus exposure and HLA in healthy donors. CDR1 and CDR2 from the germline V gene are SGHAT and FQNNGV. This CDR3 has 13 amino acids. Trimming took 5 bases from V and 16 from J; bases not matched to a gene: 13. 60 Vbeta and 13 Jbeta primers were used in PCR. Using immunoSEQ multiplex PCR, the repertoire was profiled, and TCRdb retains in-frame clones only, with some absent. The sample has about 160,000 clones; around 79% are singletons. The chain uses TRBV11-2 and TRBJ2-1, with TRBD2 identical over 8 bases. The TCR comes from a man aged 40-49 years in good health and CMV-seronegative. The sample was PBMCs. The CDR3 is CASSGGLAAGDFF. CDR3 DNA: TGTGCCAGCAGCGGAGGGTTGGCAGCGGGGGACTTCTTC.